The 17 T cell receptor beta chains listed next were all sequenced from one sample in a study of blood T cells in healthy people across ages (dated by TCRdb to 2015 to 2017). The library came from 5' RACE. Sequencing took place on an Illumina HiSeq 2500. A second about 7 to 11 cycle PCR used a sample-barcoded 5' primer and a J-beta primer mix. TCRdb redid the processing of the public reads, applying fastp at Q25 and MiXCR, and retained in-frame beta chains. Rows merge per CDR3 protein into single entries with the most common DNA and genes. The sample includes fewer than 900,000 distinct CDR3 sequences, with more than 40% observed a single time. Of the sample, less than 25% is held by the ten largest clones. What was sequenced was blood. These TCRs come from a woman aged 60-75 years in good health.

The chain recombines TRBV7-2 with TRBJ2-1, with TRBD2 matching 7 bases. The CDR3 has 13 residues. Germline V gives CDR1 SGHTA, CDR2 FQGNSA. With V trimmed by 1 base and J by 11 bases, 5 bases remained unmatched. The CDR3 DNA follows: TGTGCCAGCAGCTTAGGCAGCGGGAACCAGCAGTTCTTC. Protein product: CASSLGSGNQQFF.

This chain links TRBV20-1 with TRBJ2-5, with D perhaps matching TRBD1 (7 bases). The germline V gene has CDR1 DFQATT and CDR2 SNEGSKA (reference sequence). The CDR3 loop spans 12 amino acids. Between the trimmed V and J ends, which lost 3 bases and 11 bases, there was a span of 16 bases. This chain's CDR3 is CSASEQGGEQYF. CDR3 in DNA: TGCAGTGCTAGTGAGCAGGGGGGAGAGCAGTACTTC.

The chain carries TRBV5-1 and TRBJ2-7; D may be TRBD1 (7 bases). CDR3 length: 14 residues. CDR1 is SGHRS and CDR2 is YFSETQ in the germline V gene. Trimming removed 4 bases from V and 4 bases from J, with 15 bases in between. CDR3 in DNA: TGCGCCAGCAGCGGGGGGACAGCGAATTACGAGCAGTACTTC. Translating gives CASSGGTANYEQYF.

The CDR3 DNA is TGTGCCAGCAGCGTAGGAGCGGGAGGGGCCCATGAGCAGTTCTTC. It codes for CASSVGAGGAHEQFF. The genes are TRBV9 and TRBJ2-1; 10 bases agree with TRBD2. Germline CDR1 is SGDLS and CDR2 is YYNGEE. The CDR3 length is 15 residues. Trimming removed 0 bases from V and 8 bases from J; junction bases left unmatched: 5.

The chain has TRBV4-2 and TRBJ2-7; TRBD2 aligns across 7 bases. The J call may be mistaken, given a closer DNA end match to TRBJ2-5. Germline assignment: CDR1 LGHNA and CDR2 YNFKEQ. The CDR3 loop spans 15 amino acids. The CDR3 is CASRGASGPRETQYF. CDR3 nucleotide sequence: TGTGCCAGCAGAGGGGCTAGCGGCCCACGAGAGACCCAGTACTTC.

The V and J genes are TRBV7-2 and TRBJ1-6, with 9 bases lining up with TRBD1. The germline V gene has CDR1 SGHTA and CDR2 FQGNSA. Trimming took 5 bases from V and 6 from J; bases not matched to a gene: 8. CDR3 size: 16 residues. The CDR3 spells CASSPRTGATNSPLHF. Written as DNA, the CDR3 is TGTGCCAGCAGCCCCCGGACAGGGGCCACTAATTCACCCCTCCACTTT.

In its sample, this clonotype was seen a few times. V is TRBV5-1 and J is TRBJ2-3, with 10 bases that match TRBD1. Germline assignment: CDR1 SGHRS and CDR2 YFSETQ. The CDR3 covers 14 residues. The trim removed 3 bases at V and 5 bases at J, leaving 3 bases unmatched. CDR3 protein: CASSSGTGVDTQYF. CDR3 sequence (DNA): TGCGCCAGCAGCTCCGGGACAGGGGTAGATACGCAGTATTTT.

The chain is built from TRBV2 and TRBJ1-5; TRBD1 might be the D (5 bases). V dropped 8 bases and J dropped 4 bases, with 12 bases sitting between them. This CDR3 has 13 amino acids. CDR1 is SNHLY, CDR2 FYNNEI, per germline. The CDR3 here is CASQRQLNQPQHF. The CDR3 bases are TGTGCCAGCCAAAGACAGTTAAATCAGCCCCAGCATTTT.

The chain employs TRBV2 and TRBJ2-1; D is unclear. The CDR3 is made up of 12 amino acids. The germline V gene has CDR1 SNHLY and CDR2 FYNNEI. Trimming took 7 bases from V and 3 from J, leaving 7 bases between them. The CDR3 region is CASNQDYNEQFF. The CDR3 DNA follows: TGTGCCAGCAACCAAGACTACAATGAGCAGTTCTTC. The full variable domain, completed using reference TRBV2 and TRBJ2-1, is EPEVTQTPSHQVTQMGQEVILRCVPISNHLYFYWYRQILGQKVEFLVSFYNNEISEKSEIFDDQFSVERPDGSNFTLKIRSTKLEDSAMYFCASNQDYNEQFFGPGTRLTVL.

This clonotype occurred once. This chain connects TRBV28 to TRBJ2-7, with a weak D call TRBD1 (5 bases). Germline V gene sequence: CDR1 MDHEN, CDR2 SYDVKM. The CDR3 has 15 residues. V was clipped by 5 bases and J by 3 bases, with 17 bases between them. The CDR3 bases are TGTGCCAGCAGTGTAAGCGTGTGGCAGGGCTACGAGCAGTACTTC. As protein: CASSVSVWQGYEQYF.

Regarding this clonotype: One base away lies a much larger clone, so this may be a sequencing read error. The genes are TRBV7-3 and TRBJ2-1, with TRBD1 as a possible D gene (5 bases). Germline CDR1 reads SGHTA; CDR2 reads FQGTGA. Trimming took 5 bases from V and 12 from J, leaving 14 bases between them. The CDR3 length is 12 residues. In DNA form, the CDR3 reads TGTGCCAGCAGCCGCTCCAGGGATGGGCAGTTCTTC. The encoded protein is CASSRSRDGQFF.

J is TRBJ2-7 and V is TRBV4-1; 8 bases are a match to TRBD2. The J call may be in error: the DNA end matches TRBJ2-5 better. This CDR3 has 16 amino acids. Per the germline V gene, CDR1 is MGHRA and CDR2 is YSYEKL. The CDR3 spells CASSSRETSVGETQYF. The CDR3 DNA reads TGCGCCAGCAGCTCCCGAGAGACTAGCGTCGGTGAGACCCAGTACTTC.

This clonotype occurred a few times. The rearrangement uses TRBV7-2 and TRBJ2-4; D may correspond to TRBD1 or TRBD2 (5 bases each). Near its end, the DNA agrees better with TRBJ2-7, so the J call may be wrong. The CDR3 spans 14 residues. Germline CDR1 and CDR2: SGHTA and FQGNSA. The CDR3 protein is CASSPRDASYEQYF. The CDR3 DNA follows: TGTGCCAGCAGCCCCCGGGACGCATCCTACGAGCAGTACTTC.

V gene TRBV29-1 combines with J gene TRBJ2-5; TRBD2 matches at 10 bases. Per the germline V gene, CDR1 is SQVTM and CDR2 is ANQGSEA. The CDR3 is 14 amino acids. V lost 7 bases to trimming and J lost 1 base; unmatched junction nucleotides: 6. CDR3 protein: CSGTSGPLQETQYF. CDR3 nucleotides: TGCAGCGGGACTAGCGGCCCCCTCCAAGAGACCCAGTACTTC.

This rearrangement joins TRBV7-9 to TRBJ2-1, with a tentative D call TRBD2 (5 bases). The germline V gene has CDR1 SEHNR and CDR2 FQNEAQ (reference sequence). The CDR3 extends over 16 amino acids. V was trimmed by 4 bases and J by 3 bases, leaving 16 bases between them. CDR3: CASSSSTGSGYNEQFF. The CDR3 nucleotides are TGTGCCAGCAGCTCCAGCACGGGGTCGGGCTACAATGAGCAGTTCTTC.

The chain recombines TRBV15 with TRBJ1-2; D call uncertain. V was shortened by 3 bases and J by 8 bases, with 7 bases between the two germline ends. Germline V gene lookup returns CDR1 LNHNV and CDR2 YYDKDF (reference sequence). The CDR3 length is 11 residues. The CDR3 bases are TGTGCCACCAGCAGGGGGAACGGCTACACCTTC. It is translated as CATSRGNGYTF.

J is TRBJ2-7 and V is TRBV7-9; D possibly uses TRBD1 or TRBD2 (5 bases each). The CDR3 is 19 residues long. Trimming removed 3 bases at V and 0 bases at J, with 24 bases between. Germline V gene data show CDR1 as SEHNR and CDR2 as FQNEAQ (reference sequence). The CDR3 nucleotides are TGTGCCAGCAGCTTTGTACGACCCAAGGGACGGACTGGCTCCTACGAGCAGTACTTC. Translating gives CASSFVRPKGRTGSYEQYF.